This T cell receptor beta chain was sequenced during a study of T cells after yellow fever vaccination. About the study: Fractions containing few cells were prepared with SMART-Seq v4 Ultra Low Input. The study, taken as a whole, reports: High-abundance clonotypes from the bulk population could contaminate FACS-sorted repertoires. By day 5 rather than day 15, the secondary response had peaked, though it was weaker.

This clonotype has more than one count but fewer than ten. CDR3 size: 15 residues. Trimming took 0 bases from V and 5 from J, leaving 12 bases between them. CDR1 is SGDLS, CDR2 YYNGEE, per germline. Template switching by 5'RACE produced TCR cDNA, adding a universal primer site and UMIs. Each CDR3 protein is one row after TCRdb ran MiXCR on the 5' RACE reads. Of just under 85,000 distinct CDR3 sequences listed, 13% were seen once; the top ten hold roughly 24%. The sequencing used CD8+ T cells not binding an NS4B(214-222) dextramer, sorted from PBMCs, collected approximately 20 days after the first yellow fever vaccination. V usage is TRBV9 and J usage is TRBJ2-1; possibly TRBD1 or TRBD2 for D (5 bases each). This TCR came from a man aged 18 to 30 who received the YFV17D yellow fever vaccine. As DNA, the CDR3 is TGTGCCAGCAGCGTAGGGGGGTCACCTAACAATGAGCAGTTCTTC. It yields the protein CASSVGGSPNNEQFF.